The 18 T cell receptor beta chains reported below all come from one sample, sequenced in a study of OX40 agonist ivuxolimab in advanced cancers. The assay was immunoSEQ multiplex PCR, and TCRdb's table has in-frame clones only and misses some. This sample yields about 53,000 clones, of which roughly 84% are seen a single time; around 1.5% belongs to the top ten. The source was CD4+ or CD8+ T cells sorted from blood, collected in a trial of the OX40 agonist ivuxolimab. Source of these receptors: an adult with an advanced solid tumor such as melanoma, head and neck, liver or kidney cancer.

The chain joins TRBV30 to TRBJ2-2; D perhaps matches TRBD1 (5 bases). The CDR3 loop spans 13 amino acids. Per the germline V gene, CDR1 is GTSNPN and CDR2 is SVGIG (reference sequence). V was cut by 8 bases and J by 6 bases, with 16 bases left in between. The chain's CDR3 is CAGTQGVAGELFF. The CDR3 nucleotides are TGTGCCGGAACCCAGGGTGTCGCCGGGGAGCTGTTTTTT. Complete variable domain (other parts from reference TRBV30 and TRBJ2-2): SQTIHQWPATLVQPVGSPLSLECTVEGTSNPNLYWYRQAAGRGLQLLFYSVGIGQISSEVPQNLSASRPQDRQFILSSKKLLLSDSGFYLCAGTQGVAGELFFGEGSRLTVL.

This rearrangement joins TRBV5-4 to TRBJ1-2; D is unresolved. The CDR3 length is 14 residues. Germline CDR1 is SGHNT and CDR2 is YYREEE (reference sequence). Trimming pared 0 bases from V and 3 bases from J, leaving 9 bases between. The CDR3 coding sequence is TGTGCCAGCAGCTTGGGGACCTCCTACTATGGCTACACCTTC. Translation gives CASSLGTSYYGYTF. Together with reference TRBV5-4 and TRBJ1-2, the CDR3 gives the full variable domain: ETGVTQSPTHLIKTRGQQVTLRCSSQSGHNTVSWYQQALGQGPQFIFQYYREEENGRGNFPPRFSGLQFPNYSSELNVNALELDDSALYLCASSLGTSYYGYTFGSGTRLTVV.

This clone was picked up one time. CDR3 region: CASSPRGQATSYEQYF. Written as DNA, the CDR3 is TGTGCCAGCAGCCCGAGGGGGCAGGCTACCTCCTACGAGCAGTACTTC. This sequence joins TRBV9 and TRBJ2-7; TRBD1 matches 7 bases. After removal of 4 bases from V and 0 bases from J, the junction contained 10 bases not matched to a gene. CDR3 length: 16 amino acids. From germline, CDR1 is SGDLS and CDR2 YYNGEE.

The V gene is TRBV6-1, the J gene TRBJ1-2; D gene uncertain. This CDR3 comprises 14 residues. Germline CDR1 and CDR2: MNHNS and SASEGT. Trimming removed 1 base at V and 13 bases at J, with 19 bases between. In DNA form, the CDR3 reads TGTGCCAGCAGTGAAGGGGCAGGAGCACAGAGCTCCACCTTC. Translated: CASSEGAGAQSSTF.

The chain is built from TRBV6-5 and TRBJ1-6; D gene unclear. The V gene lost 2 bases and the J gene lost 7 bases, with 9 bases spanning the gap. There are 14 residues in the CDR3. Germline-derived CDR1 and CDR2 are MNHEY and SVGAGI. Written as DNA, the CDR3 is TGTGCCAGCAGTTACATAGGGAGGAATTCACCCCTCCACTTT. Its translation is CASSYIGRNSPLHF.

The V call is TRBV10-1, the J call TRBJ2-3; 9 bases fit TRBD1. V lost 6 bases and J lost 3; bases outside the gene matches: 4. The CDR3 covers 14 residues. CDR1 is WNHNN, CDR2 SYGVQD, per germline (reference sequence). In DNA, the CDR3 is TGCGCCAGCAGCCGGGACAGGGTGACAGATACGCAGTATTTT. Its protein is CASSRDRVTDTQYF.

This clone was detected once. J is TRBJ2-3 and V is TRBV7-8, with D uncertain. Deletions cut 5 bases from V and 6 bases from J, with 9 bases between. Germline V gives CDR1 SGHVS, CDR2 FQNEAQ. CDR3 size: 12 residues. CDR3 amino acids: CASSPMGDTQYF. CDR3 nucleotides: TGTGCCAGCAGCCCGATGGGGGATACGCAGTATTTT.

This chain connects TRBV5-1 to TRBJ2-3; D unresolved. V was trimmed by 3 bases and J by 1 base, leaving 15 bases between them. The CDR3 totals 16 residues. The V gene's germline CDR1 is SGHRS and CDR2 YFSETQ. The CDR3 loop reads CASSSAPAGGTDTQYF. CDR3 nucleotide sequence: TGCGCCAGCAGCTCAGCCCCGGCAGGAGGCACAGATACGCAGTATTTT.

This chain joins TRBV27 and TRBJ2-1, with 8 bases aligning to TRBD1. The junction had 1 base not matched to a gene; V was cut back by 2 bases and J by 1 base. Germline CDR1 and CDR2: MNHEY and SMNVEV (reference sequence). This CDR3 contains 15 residues. The CDR3 bases are TGTGCCAGCAGTTTAAGGACAGGGTCCTACAATGAGCAGTTCTTC. Residues: CASSLRTGSYNEQFF.

This clone was detected only once. The chain employs TRBV2 and TRBJ2-1; tentative D call: TRBD2 (6 bases). This CDR3 region has 15 residues. Germline V lookup: CDR1 SNHLY, CDR2 FYNNEI. The germline V and J ends were trimmed by 1 base and 1 base, with 8 bases remaining between them. CDR3: CASSEGDWSYNEQFF. CDR3 coding DNA: TGTGCCAGCAGTGAAGGGGACTGGTCCTACAATGAGCAGTTCTTC.

This chain connects TRBV28 to TRBJ2-1; 7 nucleotides align to TRBD1. With V trimmed by 7 bases and J by 7 bases, 22 bases remained unmatched. This CDR3 contains 18 residues. Germline CDR1 and CDR2: MDHEN and SYDVKM. For the CDR3, the DNA is TGTGCCAGCAATCTTGACAGGGTACTCTCCCGGGCCCTAAATGAGCAGTTCTTC. Protein product: CASNLDRVLSRALNEQFF.

The chain uses TRBV11-2 and TRBJ2-3; tentative D call: TRBD1 (5 bases). Germline CDR1 is SGHAT and CDR2 is FQNNGV. V was clipped by 4 bases and J by 3 bases, with 11 bases between them. This CDR3 spans 14 amino acids. This CDR3 reads CASSSQGGTDTQYF. The CDR3, as DNA: TGTGCCAGCAGCTCGCAGGGTGGGACAGATACGCAGTATTTT.

This rearrangement joins TRBV21-1 to TRBJ1-1; the D call of TRBD1 is as the table states it, not checked on the DNA. TRBV21-1 is a listed pseudogene. This CDR3 contains 13 residues. The CDR3 protein is CASSKDRATEAFF. The CDR3 coding sequence is TGTGCCAGCAGCAAAGACAGGGCTACTGAAGCTTTCTTT.

V usage is TRBV27 and J usage is TRBJ2-2; D is undetermined. The CDR3 spans 15 residues. V gave up 3 bases and J gave up 6 bases, with 14 bases separating them. CDR1 MNHEY and CDR2 SMNVEV come from the germline V gene (reference sequence). CDR3 amino acids: CASSFERAFAGELFF. In DNA, the CDR3 is TGTGCCAGCAGTTTTGAGCGCGCGTTCGCCGGGGAGCTGTTTTTT.

This clone appeared a single time. The chain uses TRBV2 and TRBJ1-2; D call uncertain. V lost 5 bases, J lost 8 bases, and 9 bases lay in between. Germline CDR1 SNHLY, CDR2 FYNNEI. CDR3 length: 11 amino acids. CDR3 sequence (DNA): TGTGCCAGCAGTTACATTCTAGGCTACACCTTC. Translated: CASSYILGYTF.

The rearrangement uses TRBV5-4 and TRBJ2-7; D perhaps matches TRBD1 (6 bases). This CDR3 spans 12 amino acids. V lost 3 bases and J lost 6, with 10 bases in between. Germline V gene data show CDR1 as SGHNT and CDR2 as YYREEE (reference sequence). Here the CDR3 reads CASSSGEREQYF. The CDR3 DNA reads TGTGCCAGCAGCTCAGGGGAGCGCGAGCAGTACTTC.

The chain has TRBV10-1 and TRBJ2-7, with 11 bases that match TRBD2. The V gene's germline CDR1 is WNHNN and CDR2 SYGVQD (reference sequence). J gave up 4 bases and V 6 bases, and 11 bases lay outside the gene matches. CDR3 length: 16 residues. The CDR3 sequence is CASSSGTSGSRYEQYF. The CDR3 DNA is TGCGCCAGCAGCTCCGGGACTAGCGGTAGTAGGTACGAGCAGTACTTC.

The V and J genes are TRBV29-1 and TRBJ2-3, with no clear D. There are 12 residues in the CDR3. Deletions cut 5 bases from V and 2 bases from J, with 8 bases between. CDR1 SQVTM and CDR2 ANQGSEA come from the germline V gene. The CDR3, as DNA: TGCAGCGTTATTGCGAACACAGATACGCAGTATTTT. Its protein is CSVIANTDTQYF.